Sequencing of this T cell receptor beta chain was carried out in a study of blood T cell repertoires in COVID-19. Symptom resolution, clearance, or two negative PCRs marked the recovered donors of Cohort 3. The germline V gene has CDR1 SGDLS and CDR2 YYNGEE. V shed 4 bases and J shed 1 base, with 11 bases lying between them. The CDR3 covers 14 residues. In the study's own analysis: Amplifying reference gene primers gave estimates of nucleated cell counts. Sequencing used immunoSEQ multiplex PCR; TCRdb keeps in-frame clones, though not all of them. V, J and clone size were drawn from that table, and D and trimming were deduced from the DNA. The sample lists 150,000 to 200,000 clones, approximately 88% occurring once. This clone was detected a few times.

The V call is TRBV9, the J call TRBJ1-2; no reliable D call. The receptor was derived from a woman between 18 and 29 years old who had recovered from COVID-19. Sequencing was done on a sample of PBMCs or T cells enriched from blood (not recorded which). The CDR3 sequence: CASSPSVLNYGYTF. The CDR3 DNA reads as TGTGCCAGCAGCCCCTCGGTTCTTAACTATGGCTACACCTTC. Filled out from reference TRBV9 and TRBJ1-2, the complete variable domain reads DSGVTQTPKHLITATGQRVTLRCSPRSGDLSVYWYQQSLDQGLQFLIQYYNGEERAKGNILERFSAQQFPDLHSELNLSSLELGDSALYFCASSPSVLNYGYTFGSGTRLTVV.